This T cell receptor beta chain emerged from a study of spatial heterogeneity in lung cancer. Study at large: Beta-chain sequences consistently outnumbered alpha-chain sequences in detection. The average appearance count of each unique TCR and UMI combination in raw reads was more than ten.

The CDR3 extends over 16 amino acids. With V trimmed by 4 bases and J by 3 bases, 5 bases remained unmatched. From germline, CDR1 is SGDLS and CDR2 YYNGEE. The time point denotes: sample taken at primary tumor resection. The study sequenced unsorted whole RNA from tumor, nontumor lung or frozen PBMC. 72 TRACERx patients with early, untreated non-small cell lung cancer donated samples. The library protocol tagged each TCR cDNA with a unique molecular identifier. Via MiXCR, TCRdb re-called the 5' RACE reads, giving one row per CDR3 protein. The sample lists 5,000 or so distinct CDR3 sequences; approximately 16% were seen once.

The TCR originated in a male donor with early-stage non-small cell lung cancer. This chain uses TRBV9 with TRBJ2-3, with TRBD2 identical over 13 bases. This sample comprised normal lung tissue next to the tumor, obtained at surgery. The CDR3: CASSSGGLAGTDTQYF. The CDR3, as DNA: TGTGCCAGCAGCTCCGGGGGACTAGCGGGGACAGATACGCAGTATTTT.